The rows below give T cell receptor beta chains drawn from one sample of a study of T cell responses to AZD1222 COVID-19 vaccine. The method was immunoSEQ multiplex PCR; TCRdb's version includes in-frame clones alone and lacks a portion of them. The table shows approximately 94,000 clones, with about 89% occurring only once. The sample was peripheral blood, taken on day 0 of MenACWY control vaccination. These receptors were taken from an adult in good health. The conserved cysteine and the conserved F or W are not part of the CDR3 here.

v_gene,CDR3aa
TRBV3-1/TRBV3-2,ASSRSRFRATNEKLF
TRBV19,ASRDRVVRGDQPQH
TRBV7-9,ASSLALGGYTEAF
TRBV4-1,ASSQDPPRGATYEQY
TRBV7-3,ASSLSRDTHNEQF
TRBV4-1,ASRRTGQNEQY
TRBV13,ASSLDSLNYGYT
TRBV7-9,ASSESRGTDTQY
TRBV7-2,ASSWNRGDTEAF
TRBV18,ASSPQGNQPQH
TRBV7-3,ASSLTGPSSYEQY
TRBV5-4,ASSGGAGGPAYNEQF
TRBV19,ASSMNRGYEQY
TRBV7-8,ASSSDRGQPPNQPQH
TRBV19,ASSTETSGSTDTQY
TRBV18,ASSPRGGQYSNQPQH
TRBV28,ASSFPAGGQETQY
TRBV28,ASSLPQTNYGYT